The rows below give T cell receptor beta chains drawn from one sample of a study of OX40 agonist ivuxolimab in advanced cancers. Generated by immunoSEQ multiplex PCR, the TCRdb table keeps only in-frame clones and is missing some. This table holds 65,000 to 75,000 clones, 70% to 90% found once. The sequenced sample was CD4+ or CD8+ T cells sorted from blood, obtained in a trial of the OX40 agonist ivuxolimab. These receptors all come from an adult with an advanced solid tumor such as melanoma, head and neck, liver or kidney cancer. The CDR3 runs from the conserved cysteine through the conserved F or W. Fields, in order: V gene, J gene, D gene, clone size, CDR3 DNA, CDR3 protein. The D gene is left open where the match is weak. Not every row has a clone size; where given, it reads once, few, many or a size class.

V: TRBV7-9
J: TRBJ2-3
D: NA
size: NA
DNA: TGTGCCAGCAGCCCCACGGGGCAACAAGATACGCAGTATTTT
CDR3: CASSPTGQQDTQYF

V: TRBV7-8
J: TRBJ1-4
D: TRBD1
size: NA
DNA: TGTGCCAGCAGCTTAGGTTACAGGGGGCGAACTAATGAAAAACTGTTTTTT
CDR3: CASSLGYRGRTNEKLFF

V: TRBV28
J: TRBJ2-2
D: NA
size: NA
DNA: TGTGCCAGCAGTCCACTAGGGCCCGACACCGGGGAGCTGTTTTTT
CDR3: CASSPLGPDTGELFF

V: TRBV11-2
J: TRBJ2-1
D: TRBD2
size: NA
DNA: TGTGCCAGCAGCTTAGATTTAACTAGCGGGAGCTACAATGAGCAGTTCTTC
CDR3: CASSLDLTSGSYNEQFF

V: TRBV9
J: TRBJ2-3
D: NA
size: once
DNA: TGTGCCAGCAGCGTAGGTGAACGGGTGGATACGCAGTATTTT
CDR3: CASSVGERVDTQYF

V: TRBV5-1
J: TRBJ2-1
D: NA
size: NA
DNA: TGCGCCAGCAGCTCCAGACTAACTTACAATGAGCAGTTCTTC
CDR3: CASSSRLTYNEQFF

V: TRBV2
J: TRBJ2-2
D: TRBD2
size: NA
DNA: TGTGCCAGCGTCCCAAACCGGGGGGGCACCGGGGAGCTGTTTTTT
CDR3: CASVPNRGGTGELFF

V: TRBV19
J: TRBJ1-1
D: NA
size: NA
DNA: TGTGCCAGTAGTATCGCAGGGGCGGTCACTGAAGCTTTCTTT
CDR3: CASSIAGAVTEAFF

V: TRBV29-1
J: TRBJ2-3
D: TRBD2
size: NA
DNA: TGCAGCGTTGCAACTAGCGGGGGAAGGGATACGCAGTATTTT
CDR3: CSVATSGGRDTQYF

V: TRBV5-4
J: TRBJ2-7
D: NA
size: NA
DNA: TGTGCCAGCAGCTCCAGGGGTGGTAACTACGAGCAGTACTTC
CDR3: CASSSRGGNYEQYF

V: TRBV4-1
J: TRBJ2-2
D: TRBD1
size: NA
DNA: TGCGCCAGCAGCCCAGGGGACAGGGTAAACACCGGGGAGCTGTTTTTT
CDR3: CASSPGDRVNTGELFF

V: TRBV5-6
J: TRBJ2-3
D: NA
size: few
DNA: TGTGCCAGCTTCCTCCAAGCCATCACAGATACGCAGTATTTT
CDR3: CASFLQAITDTQYF

V: TRBV4-3
J: TRBJ2-7
D: TRBD2
size: NA
DNA: TGCGCCAGCAGCCAAGACGGGGCGGGGGACGAGCAGTACTTC
CDR3: CASSQDGAGDEQYF

V: TRBV7-3
J: TRBJ2-2
D: TRBD1
size: NA
DNA: TGTGCCAGCAGCTTGGCAGGGGGAAACACCGGGGAGCTGTTTTTT
CDR3: CASSLAGGNTGELFF

V: TRBV18
J: TRBJ2-2
D: TRBD2
size: NA
DNA: TGTGCCAGCTCCTTGGTCGGGGGGACGAACACCGGGGAGCTGTTTTTT
CDR3: CASSLVGGTNTGELFF

V: TRBV30
J: TRBJ2-7
D: TRBD1
size: NA
DNA: TGTGCCTGGAGTGTACTCGGACCGGGACAGGGGGTTAACTACGAGCAGTACTTC
CDR3: CAWSVLGPGQGVNYEQYF

V: TRBV5-1
J: TRBJ1-4
D: NA
size: once
DNA: TGCGCCAGCAGCTTGGCGGCAGCAGCAACTAATGAAAAACTGTTTTTT
CDR3: CASSLAAAATNEKLFF

V: TRBV7-2
J: TRBJ2-5
D: TRBD2
size: NA
DNA: TGTGCCAGCAGCTTAGGTGGGACTAGCGGGGGGGGAGAGACCCAGTACTTC
CDR3: CASSLGGTSGGGETQYF

V: TRBV6-1
J: TRBJ2-2
D: NA
size: NA
DNA: TGTGCCAGCAGTGAAGCTCAGGGGTTCGGGGAGCTGTTTTTT
CDR3: CASSEAQGFGELFF

V: TRBV11-2
J: TRBJ2-5
D: TRBD2
size: NA
DNA: TGTGCCAGCAGCCCCCAGTCGGGACTAGCGGGAGGGCCGCGGGAGACCCAGTACTTC
CDR3: CASSPQSGLAGGPRETQYF

V: TRBV18
J: TRBJ2-3
D: NA
size: NA
DNA: TGTGCCAGCTCACAGCAACAGGGATCAGATACGCAGTATTTT
CDR3: CASSQQQGSDTQYF

V: TRBV2
J: TRBJ1-1
D: NA
size: few
DNA: TGTGCCAGCAGATCTAGTGAGAGGAGGACTGAAGCTTTCTTT
CDR3: CASRSSERRTEAFF

V: TRBV9
J: TRBJ2-6
D: NA
size: NA
DNA: TGTGCCAGCAGCGCCAGCGGGGCCAACGTCCTGACTTTC
CDR3: CASSASGANVLTF

V: TRBV11-2
J: TRBJ2-1
D: NA
size: NA
DNA: TGTGCCAGCAGCGGGACTCGGGTCACCAACAATGAGCAGTTCTTC
CDR3: CASSGTRVTNNEQFF

V: TRBV6-5
J: TRBJ2-7
D: NA
size: NA
DNA: TGTGCCAGCAGTTGGGACGGCTCCTACGAGCAGTACTTC
CDR3: CASSWDGSYEQYF